Listed below are T cell receptor beta chains from one sample, sequenced in a study of blood T cells in healthy people across ages. TCRdb re-analysed the 5' RACE reads in MiXCR, keeping a single row per CDR3 protein. This sample has fewer than 2,000,000 distinct CDR3 sequences, with around 35% found just once. The sample taken for sequencing was blood. The receptors originated from a woman aged 30 to 39 in good health. CDR3s include the opening cysteine and the closing phenylalanine or tryptophan. D genes are given only for firm matches. Clone size is given for some rows only: seen once, a few or many times, or a class if the clone is expanded.

.,TRBD2,TRBV12-3/TRBV12-4,18,TRBJ2-1,TGTGCCAGCAGTTTAATGGCCACTAGCGGGGGACCCCAAGAGACCCAGTTCTTC,CASSLMATSGGPQETQFF
.,.,TRBV6-2/TRBV6-3,14,TRBJ1-2,TGTGCCAGCACCGTGGACGGTACTAACTATGGCTACACCTTC,CASTVDGTNYGYTF
.,.,TRBV5-1,15,TRBJ2-7,TGCGCCAGCAGCTCCCCGGGACCCCCCTCCTACGAGCAGTACTTC,CASSSPGPPSYEQYF
few,.,TRBV12-3/TRBV12-4,14,TRBJ2-7,TGTGCCAGCAGTTGGGGCCTATCCTCCTACGAGCGGTACTTC,CASSWGLSSYERYF
few,.,TRBV7-6,15,TRBJ2-7,TGTGCCAGCAGCTTAGAGCCCTCAGGGGTCCACGAGCAGTACTTC,CASSLEPSGVHEQYF
.,.,TRBV20-1,12,TRBJ2-7,TGCAGTGCCCGGGACCCTTTGAACCGGCAGTACTTC,CSARDPLNRQYF
.,.,TRBV15,17,TRBJ2-7,TGTGCCACCAGCAGAGATAATTTAGGGGGGGCCTCGAACGAGCAGTACTTC,CATSRDNLGGASNEQYF
few,.,TRBV7-2,15,TRBJ2-7,TGTGCCAGCAGCTTAATGACTATCGGAGGCTACGAGCAGTACTTC,CASSLMTIGGYEQYF
few,.,TRBV7-8,16,TRBJ2-5,TGTGCCAGCAGCTTTGGTAGCAGCGGTCCGCCGCGGACCCAGTACTTC,CASSFGSSGPPRTQYF
.,.,TRBV3-1,18,TRBJ2-1,TGTGCCAGCAGCCAAGAACCCGGGGGCCCGAGCTCCTACAATGAGCAGTTCTTC,CASSQEPGGPSSYNEQFF